This TCR beta chain stems from a study of cytomegalovirus exposure and HLA in healthy donors. The CDR3 has 17 amino acids. Unmatched junction bases numbered 7, after V lost 5 bases and J lost 0 bases. Germline lookup yields CDR1 MRHNA and CDR2 SNTAGT. Comments on this clone: Its antigen is still unknown.

Points from the study as a whole: Per published accounts, TCR beta sequences correctly predicted the HLA-A and HLA-B alleles of most subjects. Per a prior analysis, the majority of TCR beta V segments were productive roughly 90% or roughly 30% of the time. V- and J-gene trimming of TCR beta was linked (in a later analysis) to a missense DCLRE1C variant.

13 Jbeta primers and 60 Vbeta primers were used for the PCR. TCRdb's table, derived via immunoSEQ multiplex PCR, lists solely in-frame clones and lacks some. The data contain some 98,000 clones, around 72% of them singletons. The chain uses TRBV6-4 and TRBJ2-7; 13 bases align to TRBD2. The sequence was collected from a man between 18 and 35 years old in good health and CMV-seropositive. Input material: PBMCs. The CDR3 DNA is TGTGCCAGCAGTCGGCGGACTAGCGGGGGAAGCTCCTACGAGCAGTACTTC. This translates into CASSRRTSGGSSYEQYF.